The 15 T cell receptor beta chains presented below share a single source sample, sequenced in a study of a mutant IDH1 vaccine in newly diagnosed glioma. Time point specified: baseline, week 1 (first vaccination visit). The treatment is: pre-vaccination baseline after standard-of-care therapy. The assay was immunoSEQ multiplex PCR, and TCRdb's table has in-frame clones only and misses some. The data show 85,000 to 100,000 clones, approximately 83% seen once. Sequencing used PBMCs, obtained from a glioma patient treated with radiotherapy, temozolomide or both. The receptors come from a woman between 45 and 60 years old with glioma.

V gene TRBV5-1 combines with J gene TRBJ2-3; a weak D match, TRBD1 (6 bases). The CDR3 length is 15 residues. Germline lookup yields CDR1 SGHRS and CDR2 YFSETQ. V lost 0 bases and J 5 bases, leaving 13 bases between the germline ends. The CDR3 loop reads CASSLGTAQGDTQYF. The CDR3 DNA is TGCGCCAGCAGCTTGGGGACAGCCCAAGGAGATACGCAGTATTTT.

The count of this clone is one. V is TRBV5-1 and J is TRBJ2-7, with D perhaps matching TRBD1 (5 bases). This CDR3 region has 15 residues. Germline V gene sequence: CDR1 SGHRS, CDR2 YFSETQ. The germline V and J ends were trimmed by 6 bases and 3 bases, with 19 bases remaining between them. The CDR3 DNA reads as TGCGCCAGCAAAAGCAAAGGGGCCTCCAGCTACGAGCAGTACTTC. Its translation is CASKSKGASSYEQYF.

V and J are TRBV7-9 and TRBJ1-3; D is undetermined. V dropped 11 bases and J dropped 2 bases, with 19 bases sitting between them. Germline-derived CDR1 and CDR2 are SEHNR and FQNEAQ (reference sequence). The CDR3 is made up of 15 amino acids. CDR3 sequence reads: CAGSGFDVTGNTIYF. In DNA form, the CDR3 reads TGTGCCGGATCCGGGTTCGATGTCACTGGAAACACCATATATTTT.

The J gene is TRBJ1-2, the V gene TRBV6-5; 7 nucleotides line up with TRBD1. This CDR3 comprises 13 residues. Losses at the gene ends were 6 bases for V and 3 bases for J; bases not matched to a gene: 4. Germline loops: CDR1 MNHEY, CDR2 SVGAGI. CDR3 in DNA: TGTGCCAGCAGAGACACAGGGGACTATGGCTACACCTTC. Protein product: CASRDTGDYGYTF.

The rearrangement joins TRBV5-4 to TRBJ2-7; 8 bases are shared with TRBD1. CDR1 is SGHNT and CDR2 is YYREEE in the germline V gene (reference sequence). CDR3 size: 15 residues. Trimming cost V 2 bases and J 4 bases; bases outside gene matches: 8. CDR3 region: CASSFDRGAAYEQYF. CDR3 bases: TGTGCCAGCAGCTTCGACAGGGGAGCCGCTTACGAGCAGTACTTC.

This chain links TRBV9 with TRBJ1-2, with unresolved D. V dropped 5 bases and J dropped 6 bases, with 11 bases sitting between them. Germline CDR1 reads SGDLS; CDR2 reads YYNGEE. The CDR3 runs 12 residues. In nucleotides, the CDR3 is TGTGCCAGCAGTAGGAGGGCGGATGGCTACACCTTC. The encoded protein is CASSRRADGYTF.

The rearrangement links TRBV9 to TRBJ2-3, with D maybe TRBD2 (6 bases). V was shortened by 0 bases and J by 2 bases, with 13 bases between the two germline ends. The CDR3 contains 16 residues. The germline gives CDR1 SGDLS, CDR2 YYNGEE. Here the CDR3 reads CASSVGVADYTDTQYF. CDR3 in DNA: TGTGCCAGCAGCGTAGGGGTAGCGGACTACACAGATACGCAGTATTTT.

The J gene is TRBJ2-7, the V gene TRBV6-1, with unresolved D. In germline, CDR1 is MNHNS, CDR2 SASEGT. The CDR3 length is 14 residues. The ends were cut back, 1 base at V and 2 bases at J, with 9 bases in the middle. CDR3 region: CASSEERRPYEQYF. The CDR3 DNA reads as TGTGCCAGCAGTGAAGAACGCCGACCCTACGAGCAGTACTTC.

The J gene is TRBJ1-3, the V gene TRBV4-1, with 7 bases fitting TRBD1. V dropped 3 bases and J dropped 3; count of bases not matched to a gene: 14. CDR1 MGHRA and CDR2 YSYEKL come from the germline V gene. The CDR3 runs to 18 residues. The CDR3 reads CASSHPRGGLSRGNTIYF. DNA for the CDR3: TGCGCCAGCAGCCACCCCAGGGGGGGGCTGAGTCGTGGAAACACCATATATTTT.

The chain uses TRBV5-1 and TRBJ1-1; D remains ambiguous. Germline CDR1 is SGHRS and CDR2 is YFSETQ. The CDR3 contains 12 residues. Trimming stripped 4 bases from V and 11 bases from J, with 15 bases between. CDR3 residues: CASSRIPGGAFF. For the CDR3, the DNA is TGCGCCAGCAGCCGAATCCCGGGAGGTGCTTTCTTT.

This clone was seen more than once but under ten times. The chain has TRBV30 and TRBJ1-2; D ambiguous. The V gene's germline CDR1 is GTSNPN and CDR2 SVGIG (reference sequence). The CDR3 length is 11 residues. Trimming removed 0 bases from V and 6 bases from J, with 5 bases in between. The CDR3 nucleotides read TGTGCCTGGAGTGTAGCGGATGGCTACACCTTC. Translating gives CAWSVADGYTF.

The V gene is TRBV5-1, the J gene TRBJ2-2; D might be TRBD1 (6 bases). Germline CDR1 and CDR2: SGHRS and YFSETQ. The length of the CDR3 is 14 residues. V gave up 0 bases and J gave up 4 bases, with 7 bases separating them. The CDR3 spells CASSLETGTGELFF. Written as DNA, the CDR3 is TGCGCCAGCAGCTTGGAGACAGGCACCGGGGAGCTGTTTTTT.

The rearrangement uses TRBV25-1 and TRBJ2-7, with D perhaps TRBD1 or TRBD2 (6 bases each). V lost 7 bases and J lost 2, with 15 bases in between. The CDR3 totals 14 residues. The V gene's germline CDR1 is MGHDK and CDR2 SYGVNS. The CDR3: CASTSRGGPYEQYF. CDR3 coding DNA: TGTGCCAGCACCTCCCGAGGGGGGCCCTACGAGCAGTACTTC.

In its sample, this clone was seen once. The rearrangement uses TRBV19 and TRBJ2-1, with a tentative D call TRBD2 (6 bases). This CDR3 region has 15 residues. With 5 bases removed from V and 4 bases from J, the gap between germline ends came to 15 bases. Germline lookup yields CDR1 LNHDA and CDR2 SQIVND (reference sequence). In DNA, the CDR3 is TGTGCCAGTAGTTCTCGTCGGGGACTTTACAATGAGCAGTTCTTC. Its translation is CASSSRRGLYNEQFF.

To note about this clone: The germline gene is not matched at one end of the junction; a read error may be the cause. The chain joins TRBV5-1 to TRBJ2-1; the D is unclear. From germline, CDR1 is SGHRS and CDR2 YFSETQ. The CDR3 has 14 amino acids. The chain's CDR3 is CASSTWQIYNGQFF. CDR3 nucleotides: TGCGCCAGCAGCACATGGCAGATCTACAATGGGCAGTTCTTC.